Below, 28 T cell receptor beta chains from the same sample are listed, as sequenced in a study of T cells in Graves' hyperthyroidism and ophthalmopathy. The TCR beta CDR3 regions underwent amplification using RNA transcripts as the source. RT-PCR in the first round (using the HTBI primer set) targeted the TCR CDR3. TCRdb re-called the multiplex PCR reads with MiXCR, one entry per CDR3 protein. Among 400,000 to 500,000 distinct CDR3 sequences listed, roughly 15% were seen once. The sequenced sample was blood. These receptors were obtained from a woman younger than 35 with Graves' hyperthyroidism.

Comment on this clonotype: A much bigger clone sits one base away, suggesting this may be a read error. V and J are TRBV2 and TRBJ1-5; D gene uncertain. The CDR3 has 15 amino acids. Trimming pared 3 bases from V and 0 bases from J, leaving 9 bases between. CDR1 is SNHLY, CDR2 FYNNEI, per germline. CDR3 sequence: CASSDPSYSNQPQHF. The CDR3 region has the DNA TGTGCCAGCAGTGATCCGAGCTATAGCAATCAGCCCCAGCATTTT. Supplemented by reference TRBV2 and TRBJ1-5, the full variable domain reads EPEVTQTPSHQVTQMGQEVILRCVPISNHLYFYWYRQILGQKVEFLVSFYNNEISEKSEIFDDQFSVERPDGSNFTLKIRSTKLEDSAMYFCASSDPSYSNQPQHFGDGTRLSIL.

The chain is built from TRBV28 and TRBJ1-2; D unclear. The CDR3 extends over 12 amino acids. V dropped 5 bases and J dropped 4 bases, with 8 bases sitting between them. Germline CDR1 reads MDHEN; CDR2 reads SYDVKM. The DNA for the CDR3 is TGTGCCAGCAGTAGGGATGCCTATGGCTACACCTTC. Translation: CASSRDAYGYTF.

CDR3 coding DNA: TGTGCCAGCAGCACCGGGACAGATGCCTACGAGCAGTACTTC. Protein product: CASSTGTDAYEQYF. The chain is built from TRBV5-4 and TRBJ2-7; 7 nucleotides align to TRBD1. CDR3 length: 14 amino acids. Trimming removed 4 bases from V and 2 bases from J; junction bases left unmatched: 6. The germline gives CDR1 SGHNT, CDR2 YYREEE (reference sequence). Full variable domain (remainder filled in from reference TRBV5-4 and TRBJ2-7): ETGVTQSPTHLIKTRGQQVTLRCSSQSGHNTVSWYQQALGQGPQFIFQYYREEENGRGNFPPRFSGLQFPNYSSELNVNALELDDSALYLCASSTGTDAYEQYFGPGTRLTVT.

The rearrangement links TRBV6-1 to TRBJ2-6; 10 bases agree with TRBD1. CDR3 length equals 17 residues. Germline assignment: CDR1 MNHNS and CDR2 SASEGT. Losses at the gene ends were 4 bases for V and 0 bases for J; bases not matched to a gene: 3. The CDR3 loop reads CASSGGQGTSGANVLTF. The CDR3, as DNA: TGTGCCAGCAGTGGGGGACAGGGGACCTCTGGGGCCAACGTCCTGACTTTC.

This clonotype appeared many times. The gene calls are TRBV12-3 or TRBV12-4 and TRBJ2-1; D call uncertain. V was clipped by 5 bases and J by 8 bases, with 10 bases between them. The CDR3 length is 12 residues. The CDR3 loop is CASSPNTHEQFF. For the CDR3, the DNA is TGTGCCAGCAGTCCCAACACACATGAGCAGTTCTTC.

There are many counts of this clonotype. The chain recombines TRBV20-1 with TRBJ1-1, with a weak D call TRBD1 (6 bases). The V and J ends lost 3 bases and 5 bases respectively, with 13 bases between them. Germline V CDR1 and CDR2: DFQATT, SNEGSKA (reference sequence). The CDR3 contains 13 residues. The CDR3 DNA reads as TGCAGTGCTAGGGGGGGGGCGCGAACTGAAGCTTTCTTT. Amino acid sequence: CSARGGARTEAFF.

This clonotype was seen repeatedly, ten times or more. The rearrangement joins TRBV10-3 to TRBJ2-3; D remains unclear. Between the trimmed V and J ends, which lost 0 bases and 7 bases, there was a span of 5 bases. CDR3 length: 12 residues. Looked up from germline, CDR1 is ENHRY and CDR2 is SYGVKD. CDR3 protein: CAISESEYTQYF. The CDR3 DNA reads TGTGCCATCAGTGAGTCCGAGTATACGCAGTATTTT.

This clonotype was recorded a few times. The V and J genes are TRBV10-3 and TRBJ2-3; 7 nucleotides match TRBD2. The length of the CDR3 is 13 residues. The V gene's germline CDR1 is ENHRY and CDR2 SYGVKD. Trimming removed 8 bases from V and 2 bases from J; junction bases left unmatched: 4. CDR3 in amino acids: CAIRLADTDTQYF. The CDR3 DNA is TGTGCCATCCGTCTAGCGGACACAGATACGCAGTATTTT.

There are many counts of this clonotype. The chain has TRBV27 and TRBJ2-1; D may match TRBD1 or TRBD2 (6 bases each). Trimming pared 6 bases from V and 13 bases from J, leaving 13 bases between. This CDR3 has 11 amino acids. Germline CDR1 MNHEY, CDR2 SMNVEV (reference sequence). The CDR3 nucleotides are TGTGCCAGCAGCATCGGCGGGACACAGTTCTTC. As protein: CASSIGGTQFF.

In its sample, this clonotype was seen many times. V is TRBV5-1 and J is TRBJ1-1; D remains ambiguous. The germline V and J ends were trimmed by 5 bases and 5 bases, with 13 bases remaining between them. The length of the CDR3 is 13 residues. Germline V gene sequence: CDR1 SGHRS, CDR2 YFSETQ. The CDR3 protein is CASSMTSLTEAFF. The CDR3 bases are TGCGCCAGCAGTATGACATCTTTGACTGAAGCTTTCTTT.

This clonotype has at least ten counts. The chain has TRBV6-1 and TRBJ1-2; the D is unclear. Trimming stripped 2 bases from V and 3 bases from J, with 10 bases between. This CDR3 spans 14 amino acids. CDR1 MNHNS and CDR2 SASEGT come from the germline V gene. This chain's CDR3 is CASSERQEYYGYTF. For the CDR3, the DNA is TGTGCCAGCAGTGAACGGCAGGAGTACTATGGCTACACCTTC.

This clonotype appeared many times. V gene TRBV20-1 combines with J gene TRBJ2-7; TRBD1 matches 8 bases. Trimming took 3 bases from V and 2 from J; bases not matched to a gene: 9. This CDR3 is built from 15 residues. Per germline, CDR1 DFQATT and CDR2 SNEGSKA (reference sequence). The CDR3 spells CSARAGGAGPYEQYF. Written as DNA, the CDR3 is TGCAGTGCTAGGGCAGGGGGCGCGGGGCCCTACGAGCAGTACTTC.

The chain carries TRBV5-1 and TRBJ2-5, with D maybe TRBD2 (7 bases). The germline CDR1 and CDR2 sequences are SGHRS and YFSETQ. The CDR3 is 15 amino acids. V dropped 4 bases and J dropped 5 bases, with 18 bases sitting between them. CDR3 nucleotide sequence: TGCGCCAGCAGCCTCACTAACAGGGAGGGGGAGACCCAGTACTTC. It translates to CASSLTNREGETQYF.

CDR3 nucleotide sequence: TGTGCCAGCAGCTTGGGACAGGGGGCGCGGTCCAATGAGCAGTTCTTC. Translation gives CASSLGQGARSNEQFF. V usage is TRBV5-6 and J usage is TRBJ2-1, with 10 bases lining up with TRBD1. The trim removed 0 bases at V and 6 bases at J, leaving 6 bases unmatched. CDR3 length: 16 residues. Germline V gene data show CDR1 as SGHDT and CDR2 as YYEEEE.

This clonotype was observed a few times. The chain carries TRBV4-1 and TRBJ1-5; D perhaps matches TRBD1 (6 bases). Trimming shortened V by 1 base and J by 3 bases, and 13 bases separated the two germline ends. The CDR3 runs 16 residues. Germline assignment: CDR1 MGHRA and CDR2 YSYEKL. This CDR3 reads CASSQVGGQANQPQHF. The CDR3, as DNA: TGCGCCAGCAGCCAAGTGGGGGGGCAGGCCAATCAGCCCCAGCATTTT.

The chain joins TRBV25-1 to TRBJ1-1; TRBD1 is a possible D gene (5 bases). This CDR3 is built from 15 residues. V lost 3 bases to trimming and J lost 1 base, with 12 bases between them. Looked up from germline, CDR1 is MGHDK and CDR2 is SYGVNS. In DNA, the CDR3 is TGTGCCAGCAGTGATCCAGGGACGGCGAACACTGAAGCTTTCTTT. As protein: CASSDPGTANTEAFF.

This clonotype was observed a handful of times. The rearrangement joins TRBV4-3 to TRBJ2-1; D possibly corresponds to TRBD2 (6 bases). The CDR3 spans 13 residues. Germline CDR1 LGHNA, CDR2 YSLEER. V was trimmed by 5 bases and J by 5 bases, leaving 10 bases between them. CDR3 sequence: CASSRLGNNEQFF. The CDR3, as DNA: TGCGCCAGCAGCAGACTAGGGAACAATGAGCAGTTCTTC.

As DNA, the CDR3 is TGCAGTGCGTTCCACTGGGGAAAAGAGACCCAGTACTTC. Translating it yields CSAFHWGKETQYF. The rearrangement uses TRBV20-1 and TRBJ2-5; no clear D. The ends were cut back, 6 bases at V and 3 bases at J, with 14 bases in the middle. This CDR3 region has 13 residues. The germline gives CDR1 DFQATT, CDR2 SNEGSKA (reference sequence).

This clonotype was counted ten times or more. The chain links TRBV20-1 to TRBJ1-1; 7 positions match TRBD1. Germline CDR1 reads DFQATT; CDR2 reads SNEGSKA (reference sequence). The CDR3 contains 12 residues. V lost 4 bases to trimming and J lost 7 bases; unmatched junction nucleotides: 6. The CDR3, as DNA: TGCAGTGCTACGGGACAGACCTTTGAAGCTTTCTTT. Translating it yields CSATGQTFEAFF.

This clonotype was observed many times. The V gene is TRBV7-2, the J gene TRBJ2-1, with D possibly matching TRBD1 (5 bases). V lost 2 bases and J lost 3, with 11 bases in between. The CDR3 is made up of 15 amino acids. The germline gives CDR1 SGHTA, CDR2 FQGNSA. CDR3 nucleotides: TGTGCCAGCAGCTTACTAGGGGCCCGCTACAATGAGCAGTTCTTC. It yields the protein CASSLLGARYNEQFF. The full variable domain, completed using reference TRBV7-2 and TRBJ2-1, is GAGVSQSPSNKVTEKGKDVELRCDPISGHTALYWYRQSLGQGLEFLIYFQGNSAPDKSGLPSDRFSAERTGGSVSTLTIQRTQQEDSAVYLCASSLLGARYNEQFFGPGTRLTVL.

This clonotype was seen repeatedly, ten times or more. The chain carries TRBV15 and TRBJ2-7; 11 nucleotides agree with TRBD2. J was trimmed by 9 bases and V by 2 bases; bases with no gene match: 24. Germline CDR1 and CDR2: LNHNV and YYDKDF (reference sequence). The CDR3 is 20 amino acids. The CDR3 loop reads CATSRSYSGRAKTVDHGQYF. As DNA, the CDR3 is TGTGCCACCAGCAGATCTTATAGCGGGAGGGCTAAAACGGTTGACCACGGGCAGTACTTC.

In this sample, this clonotype turned up a few times. This chain joins TRBV15 and TRBJ1-4; D is uncertain. CDR1 LNHNV and CDR2 YYDKDF come from the germline V gene (reference sequence). V was cut by 0 bases and J by 6 bases, with 8 bases left in between. The CDR3 length is 14 residues. CDR3 protein: CATSRDRVDEKLFF. The CDR3 DNA reads TGTGCCACCAGCAGAGATAGGGTGGATGAAAAACTGTTTTTT.

The V and J genes are TRBV5-1 and TRBJ2-1; TRBD2 aligns across 13 bases. The J call may not be correct, given that the DNA end is closer to TRBJ2-7. The CDR3 sequence is 16 residues long. Germline CDR1 SGHRS, CDR2 YFSETQ. CDR3 sequence (DNA): TGCGCCAGCAGCCCTGGACTAGCGGGAGCCTACAATGAGCAGTACTTC. Its translation: CASSPGLAGAYNEQYF.

This clonotype was detected many times. The genes are TRBV5-1 and TRBJ2-1, with TRBD1 matching 7 bases. Losses at the gene ends were 3 bases for V and 5 bases for J; bases not matched to a gene: 11. The germline CDR1 and CDR2 sequences are SGHRS and YFSETQ. The CDR3 runs to 16 residues. DNA for the CDR3: TGCGCCAGCAGCTCCACAGGGGCCGGCCGGGACAATGAGCAGTTCTTC. Amino acid sequence: CASSSTGAGRDNEQFF.

This clonotype was observed many times. This chain joins TRBV7-8 and TRBJ1-1; unclear D gene. In germline, CDR1 is SGHVS, CDR2 FQNEAQ. V was trimmed by 5 bases and J by 0 bases, leaving 7 bases between them. This CDR3 contains 13 residues. In DNA, the CDR3 is TGTGCCAGCAGCGTTGCCATGAACACTGAAGCTTTCTTT. It encodes CASSVAMNTEAFF.

This clonotype was seen ten or more times. This chain connects TRBV7-9 to TRBJ1-1; D gene unclear. The germline CDR1 and CDR2 sequences are SEHNR and FQNEAQ (reference sequence). The CDR3 spans 13 residues. V lost 2 bases and J lost 1, with 5 bases in between. The CDR3 here is CASSLYSNTEAFF. The CDR3 DNA reads TGTGCCAGCAGCTTATATTCGAACACTGAAGCTTTCTTT.

This clonotype was detected a few times. The chain joins TRBV12-3 or TRBV12-4 to TRBJ1-5; possible D gene TRBD1, 5 bases. The V end was cut by 4 bases, the J end by 5 bases, with 9 bases between. There are 13 residues in the CDR3. The CDR3, as DNA: TGTGCCAGCAGTTACCTGGGGGATCAGCCCCAGCATTTT. Amino acid sequence: CASSYLGDQPQHF.

This clonotype was recorded many times. The chain has TRBV20-1 and TRBJ2-7; 10 bases line up with TRBD1. Germline CDR1 is DFQATT and CDR2 is SNEGSKA (reference sequence). The J segment lost 2 bases and the V segment lost 1 base, leaving 2 bases of the junction unmatched. The CDR3 consists of 14 residues. The CDR3 nucleotides are TGCAGTGCTAGAGCAGACAGGGGGCCCTACGAGCAGTACTTC. Its translation is CSARADRGPYEQYF.